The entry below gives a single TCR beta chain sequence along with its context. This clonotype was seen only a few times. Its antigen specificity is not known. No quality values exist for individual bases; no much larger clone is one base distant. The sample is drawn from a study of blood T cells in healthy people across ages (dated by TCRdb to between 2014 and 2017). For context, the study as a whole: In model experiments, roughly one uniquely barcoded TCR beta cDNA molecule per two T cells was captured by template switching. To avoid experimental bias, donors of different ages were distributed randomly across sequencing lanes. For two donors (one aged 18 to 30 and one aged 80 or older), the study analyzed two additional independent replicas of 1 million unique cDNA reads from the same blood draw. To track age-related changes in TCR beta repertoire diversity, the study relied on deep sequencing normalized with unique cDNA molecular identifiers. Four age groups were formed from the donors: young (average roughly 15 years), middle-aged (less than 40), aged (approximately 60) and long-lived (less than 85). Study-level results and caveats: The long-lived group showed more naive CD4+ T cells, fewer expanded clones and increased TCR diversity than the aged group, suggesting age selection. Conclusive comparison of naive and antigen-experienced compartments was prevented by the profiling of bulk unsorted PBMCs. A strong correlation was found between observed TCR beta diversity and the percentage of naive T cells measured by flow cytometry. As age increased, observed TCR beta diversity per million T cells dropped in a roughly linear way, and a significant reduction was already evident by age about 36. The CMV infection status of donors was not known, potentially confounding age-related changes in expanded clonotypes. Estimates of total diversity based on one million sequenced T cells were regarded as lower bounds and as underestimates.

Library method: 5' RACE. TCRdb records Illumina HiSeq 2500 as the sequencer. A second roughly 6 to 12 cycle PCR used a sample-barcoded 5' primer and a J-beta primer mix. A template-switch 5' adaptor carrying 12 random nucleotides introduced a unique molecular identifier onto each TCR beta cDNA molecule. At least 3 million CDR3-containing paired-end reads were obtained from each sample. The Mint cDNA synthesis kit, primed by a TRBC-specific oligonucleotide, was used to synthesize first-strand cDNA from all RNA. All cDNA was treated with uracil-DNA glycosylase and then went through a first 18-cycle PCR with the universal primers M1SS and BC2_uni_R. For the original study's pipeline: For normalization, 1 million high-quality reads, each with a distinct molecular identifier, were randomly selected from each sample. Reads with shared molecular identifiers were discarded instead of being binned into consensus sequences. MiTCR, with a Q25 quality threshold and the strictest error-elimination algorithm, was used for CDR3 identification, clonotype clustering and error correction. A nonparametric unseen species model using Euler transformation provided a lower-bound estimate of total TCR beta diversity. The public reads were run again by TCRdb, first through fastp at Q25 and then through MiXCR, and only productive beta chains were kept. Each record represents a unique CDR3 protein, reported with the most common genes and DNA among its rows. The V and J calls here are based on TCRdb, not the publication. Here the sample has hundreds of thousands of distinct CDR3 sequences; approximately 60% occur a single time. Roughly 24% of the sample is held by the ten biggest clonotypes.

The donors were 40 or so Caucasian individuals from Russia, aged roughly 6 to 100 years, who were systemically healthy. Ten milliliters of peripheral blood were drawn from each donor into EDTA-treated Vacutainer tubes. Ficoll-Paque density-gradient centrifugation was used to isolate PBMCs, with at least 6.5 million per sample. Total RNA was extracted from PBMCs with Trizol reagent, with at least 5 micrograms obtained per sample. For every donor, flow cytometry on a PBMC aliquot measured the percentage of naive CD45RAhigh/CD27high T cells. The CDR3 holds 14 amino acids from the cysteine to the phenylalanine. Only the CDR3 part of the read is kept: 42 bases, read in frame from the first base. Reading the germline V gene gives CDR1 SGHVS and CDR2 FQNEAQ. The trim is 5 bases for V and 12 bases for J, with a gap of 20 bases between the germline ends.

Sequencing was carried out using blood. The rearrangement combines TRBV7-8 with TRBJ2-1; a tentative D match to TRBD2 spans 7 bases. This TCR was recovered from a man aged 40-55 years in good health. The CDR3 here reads CASSGGDIQGSQFF. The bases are TGTGCCAGCAGCGGGGGGGACATTCAGGGCTCGCAGTTCTTC.